These 2 T cell receptor beta chains share one sample of origin, sequenced in a study of identical twins. Each CDR3 protein is one row after TCRdb ran MiXCR on the 5' RACE reads. The sample includes 200,000 to 250,000 distinct CDR3 sequences, about 7% of them seen just once. The same specimen was also included in a second study, on yellow fever vaccine responses in identical twins.

Sequencing was carried out using memory (CD45RO+) T cells sorted from blood. The receptors shown here come from a woman under 30 in good health.

Many counts were recorded for this clonotype. V usage is TRBV12-3 or TRBV12-4 and J usage is TRBJ2-1; perhaps TRBD2 as D (5 bases). This CDR3 contains 12 residues. V lost 7 bases, J lost 10 bases, and 14 bases lay in between. The CDR3 loop reads CASTPSGSEQFF. CDR3 in DNA: TGTGCCAGCACCCCCTCGGGATCCGAGCAGTTCTTC.

This clonotype was seen a handful of times. The chain employs TRBV2 and TRBJ2-1, with 8 bases fitting TRBD1. Trimming at V came to 5 bases and at J to 4 bases, leaving 7 bases not matched to a gene. The CDR3 runs to 15 residues. Germline loops: CDR1 SNHLY, CDR2 FYNNEI. The CDR3: CASSSGQGRYNEQFF. CDR3 sequence (DNA): TGTGCCAGCAGTTCCGGACAGGGAAGGTACAATGAGCAGTTCTTC.